Each of the 26 T cell receptor beta chains below was sequenced from the same sample in a study of PD-1 blockade in mismatch repair-deficient tumors. Clones were read by immunoSEQ multiplex PCR, and TCRdb kept only the in-frame ones, dropping some. The sample has tens of thousands of clones, roughly 83% seen once. The sequences come from PBMCs, collected about 40 weeks after starting pembrolizumab. These receptors came from an adult with mismatch repair-deficient cancer.

This rearrangement joins TRBV10-1 to TRBJ1-1; TRBD1 matches 7 bases. V lost 0 bases to trimming and J lost 0 bases; unmatched junction nucleotides: 1. Germline assignment: CDR1 WNHNN and CDR2 SYGVQD (reference sequence). The CDR3 covers 15 residues. DNA for the CDR3: TGCGCCAGCAGTGAGTCGCAGGGGGTGAACACTGAAGCTTTCTTT. Its translation: CASSESQGVNTEAFF.

The chain is built from TRBV19 and TRBJ2-1; 8 bases agree with TRBD1. This CDR3 comprises 14 residues. With V trimmed by 5 bases and J by 3 bases, 3 bases remained unmatched. The germline V gene encodes CDR1 LNHDA and CDR2 SQIVND (reference sequence). The CDR3 region is CASSDRGFYNEQFF. The DNA for the CDR3 is TGTGCCAGTAGTGACAGGGGCTTCTACAATGAGCAGTTCTTC.

V gene TRBV30 combines with J gene TRBJ1-5; 7 positions match TRBD1. With 5 bases clipped from V and 13 bases from J, the junction kept 11 bases outside the gene matches. CDR1 GTSNPN and CDR2 SVGIG come from the germline V gene (reference sequence). The CDR3 runs to 12 residues. The CDR3 loop reads CAWGAPLQGQHF. Here the CDR3 DNA reads TGTGCCTGGGGGGCGCCTTTACAGGGGCAGCATTTT. Supplemented by reference TRBV30 and TRBJ1-5, the full variable domain reads SQTIHQWPATLVQPVGSPLSLECTVEGTSNPNLYWYRQAAGRGLQLLFYSVGIGQISSEVPQNLSASRPQDRQFILSSKKLLLSDSGFYLCAWGAPLQGQHFGDGTRLSIL.

As concerns this clone: The junction departs from germline at one end; a sequencing error may be responsible. This sample includes further DNA sequences coding for the same CDR3. The CDR3 DNA reads TGCGCTAGCAGTCCACAGGGGGCGGGGGAAAAACTGTTTTTT. Translated, it gives CASSPQGAGEKLFF. The rearrangement joins TRBV5-1 to TRBJ1-4; TRBD1 aligns across 9 bases. The V gene's germline CDR1 is SGHRS and CDR2 YFSETQ. The CDR3 loop spans 14 amino acids. The full variable domain, in which reference TRBV5-1 and TRBJ1-4 provide the parts outside the CDR3, is KAGVTQTPRYLIKTRGQQVTLSCSPISGHRSVSWYQQTPGQGLQFLFEYFSETQRNKGNFPGRFSGRQFSNSRSEMNVSTLELGDSALYLCASSPQGAGEKLFFGSGTQLSVL.

The J gene is TRBJ2-1, the V gene TRBV5-1; 10 bases fit TRBD2. CDR1 is SGHRS and CDR2 is YFSETQ in the germline V gene. The CDR3 runs 15 residues. The V and J ends lost 0 bases and 8 bases, in that order; junction bases with no gene match: 5. The CDR3 DNA is TGCGCCAGCAGCTTGGAACTAGCGGGAACATATGAGCAGTTCTTC. Its translation is CASSLELAGTYEQFF. Looking up the rest from reference TRBV5-1 and TRBJ2-1 gives the full variable domain: KAGVTQTPRYLIKTRGQQVTLSCSPISGHRSVSWYQQTPGQGLQFLFEYFSETQRNKGNFPGRFSGRQFSNSRSEMNVSTLELGDSALYLCASSLELAGTYEQFFGPGTRLTVL.

The chain has TRBV19 and TRBJ1-2; TRBD1 matches at 8 bases. Unmatched junction bases numbered 5, after V lost 3 bases and J lost 2 bases. Looked up from germline, CDR1 is LNHDA and CDR2 is SQIVND (reference sequence). This CDR3 is built from 15 residues. CDR3 DNA: TGTGCCAGTAGTATTCGGACAGGGACCAACTATGGCTACACCTTC. Translated, it gives CASSIRTGTNYGYTF.

This chain links TRBV5-6 with TRBJ1-2, with D possibly matching TRBD1 (5 bases). The CDR3 spans 13 residues. The V end lost 10 bases, the J end lost 4 bases, and 17 bases lay between the germline ends. Germline V gene sequence: CDR1 SGHDT, CDR2 YYEEEE. CDR3 amino acids: CAASRGDGYGYTF. The CDR3 DNA sequence: TGTGCCGCCAGCCGGGGGGACGGCTATGGCTACACCTTC.

The chain joins TRBV5-4 to TRBJ2-5, with a possible D match to TRBD1 (5 bases). The CDR3 consists of 15 residues. Trimming took 1 base from V and 2 from J, leaving 12 bases between them. Germline lookup yields CDR1 SGHNT and CDR2 YYREEE (reference sequence). CDR3 nucleotide sequence: TGTGCCAGCAGCTTGTTCGGTCGGACACAAGAGACCCAGTACTTC. It encodes CASSLFGRTQETQYF.

This clone showed up just once. The chain is built from TRBV6-5 and TRBJ1-1, with D maybe TRBD1 (5 bases). Germline lookup yields CDR1 MNHEY and CDR2 SVGAGI. The ends were cut back, 2 bases at V and 1 base at J, with 14 bases in the middle. CDR3 length: 16 residues. CDR3 sequence: CASSYGTSRPNTEAFF. The CDR3 bases are TGTGCCAGCAGTTACGGGACTTCCCGGCCGAACACTGAAGCTTTCTTT.

V and J are TRBV19 and TRBJ2-7; 9 nucleotides agree with TRBD2. The trim removed 5 bases at V and 4 bases at J, leaving 9 bases unmatched. CDR3 length equals 15 residues. The germline V gene has CDR1 LNHDA and CDR2 SQIVND (reference sequence). The CDR3 spells CASSARRLAAYEQYF. CDR3 DNA sequence: TGTGCCAGTAGTGCCCGACGACTAGCGGCTTACGAGCAGTACTTC.

V gene TRBV10-3 combines with J gene TRBJ1-4, with no clear D. The V end was cut by 8 bases, the J end by 3 bases, with 10 bases between. Germline lookup yields CDR1 ENHRY and CDR2 SYGVKD. This CDR3 region has 13 residues. CDR3 coding DNA: TGTGCCATCTCGCTGGGAGCTAATGAAAAACTGTTTTTT. Residues: CAISLGANEKLFF.

This rearrangement joins TRBV7-8 to TRBJ2-4; 15 bases line up with TRBD2. Germline lookup yields CDR1 SGHVS and CDR2 FQNEAQ. The CDR3 covers 17 residues. The V and J ends lost 4 bases and 6 bases, in that order; junction bases with no gene match: 7. CDR3 coding DNA: TGTGCCAGCAGCTCTTGGACTAGCGGGAGGGCCGGAAACATTCAGTACTTC. Translated, it gives CASSSWTSGRAGNIQYF.

Comments on this clone: Sequence at one end of the junction differs from germline and may be a read error. The chain couples TRBV7-7 to TRBJ1-5; perhaps TRBD1 as D (6 bases). The CDR3 extends over 17 amino acids. The germline gives CDR1 SSHAT, CDR2 FNYEAQ (reference sequence). The DNA of the CDR3 is TGTGCTAGCAGACAAGCCCCCGGGGGGCGGTACAATCAGCCCCAGCATTTT. This encodes CASRQAPGGRYNQPQHF.

V is TRBV19 and J is TRBJ1-5, with D perhaps TRBD1 (6 bases). V lost 5 bases, J lost 3 bases, and 14 bases lay in between. The CDR3 contains 15 residues. Germline V gene data show CDR1 as LNHDA and CDR2 as SQIVND (reference sequence). The CDR3 reads CASSSQGIDNQPQHF. For the CDR3, the DNA is TGTGCCAGTAGTTCACAGGGCATCGACAATCAGCCCCAGCATTTT.

The J gene is TRBJ2-4, the V gene TRBV5-1; maybe TRBD2 (6 bases). Germline V gene data show CDR1 as SGHRS and CDR2 as YFSETQ. Trimming shortened V by 4 bases and J by 4 bases, and 12 bases separated the two germline ends. The CDR3 is 14 amino acids. CDR3 sequence reads: CASSPSRGKNIQYF. The CDR3 DNA is TGCGCCAGCAGCCCCTCCCGGGGGAAAAACATTCAGTACTTC.

This rearrangement joins TRBV5-1 to TRBJ2-7; 8 bases are a match to TRBD1. V lost 4 bases and J lost 0; bases outside the gene matches: 9. The CDR3 loop spans 16 amino acids. CDR1 is SGHRS, CDR2 YFSETQ, per germline. The CDR3: CASSVTPGTGSYEQYF. The CDR3 nucleotides read TGCGCCAGCAGCGTAACACCCGGGACAGGCTCCTACGAGCAGTACTTC.

The chain combines TRBV12-5 with TRBJ1-1; TRBD1 is a possible D gene (6 bases). The CDR3 contains 14 residues. V was shortened by 2 bases and J by 1 base, with 8 bases between the two germline ends. From germline, CDR1 is LGHNT and CDR2 FRNRAP. The chain's CDR3 is CASGLLDRNTEAFF. The CDR3 nucleotides are TGTGCTAGTGGTTTGCTGGACAGGAACACTGAAGCTTTCTTT.

There are a few counts of this clone. Other DNA sequences in the same sample also yield this CDR3. This chain links TRBV6-5 with TRBJ2-7; 10 bases are a match to TRBD2. The germline gives CDR1 MNHEY, CDR2 SVGAGI. The CDR3 loop spans 15 amino acids. V gave up 2 bases and J gave up 7 bases; unmatched junction bases: 8. The CDR3 spells CASSYRLAGVGEQYF. In DNA form, the CDR3 reads TGTGCCAGCAGTTACCGGCTAGCGGGAGTGGGGGAGCAGTACTTC.

The chain carries TRBV28 and TRBJ1-5, with D maybe TRBD1 (5 bases). The CDR3 extends over 12 amino acids. Trimming took off 6 bases at V and 6 bases at J, with 9 bases between the two ends. The germline V gene encodes CDR1 MDHEN and CDR2 SYDVKM. As DNA, the CDR3 is TGTGCCAGCAGAACAGGTTTTCAGCCCCAGCATTTT. This translates into CASRTGFQPQHF.

The V call is TRBV4-1, the J call TRBJ2-7; D is unresolved. The CDR3 loop spans 14 amino acids. V was clipped by 0 bases and J by 2 bases, with 8 bases between them. Germline-derived CDR1 and CDR2 are MGHRA and YSYEKL. The CDR3 here is CASSQDQSPYEQYF. CDR3 DNA: TGCGCCAGCAGCCAAGATCAGTCACCCTACGAGCAGTACTTC.

About this clone: At the DNA level, this CDR3 is encoded by other sequences in the same sample as well. The chain uses TRBV28 and TRBJ1-2, with unresolved D. There are 10 residues in the CDR3. The germline V and J ends were trimmed by 6 bases and 5 bases, with 4 bases remaining between them. CDR1 and CDR2 (germline): MDHEN, SYDVKM. CDR3 nucleotide sequence: TGTGCCAGCAGCCAGTATGGCTACACCTTC. Protein product: CASSQYGYTF.

CDR3 DNA sequence: TGTGCCAGCAGTTCGAGGGGAGGCACTGAAGCTTTCTTT. Translated: CASSSRGGTEAFF. The rearrangement links TRBV6-1 to TRBJ1-1, with D maybe TRBD1 (5 bases). Germline assignment: CDR1 MNHNS and CDR2 SASEGT. CDR3 length equals 13 residues. V lost 5 bases and J 4 bases, leaving 11 bases between the germline ends.

V and J are TRBV5-1 and TRBJ1-3; D unclear. The V gene's germline CDR1 is SGHRS and CDR2 YFSETQ. Trimming shortened V by 0 bases and J by 0 bases, and 7 bases separated the two germline ends. The length of the CDR3 is 15 residues. The CDR3 nucleotides read TGCGCCAGCAGCTTGGGCACGAGCTCTGGAAACACCATATATTTT. Protein sequence: CASSLGTSSGNTIYF.

The rearrangement uses TRBV7-2 and TRBJ2-1; 7 nucleotides agree with TRBD1. Trimming removed 1 base from V and 2 bases from J; junction bases left unmatched: 5. The CDR3 extends over 16 amino acids. CDR1 and CDR2 from the germline V gene are SGHTA and FQGNSA. DNA for the CDR3: TGTGCCAGCAGCTTAGAAGGGACAGTAACCTACAATGAGCAGTTCTTC. Translation: CASSLEGTVTYNEQFF.

The gene calls are TRBV30 and TRBJ2-7, with D possibly TRBD1 on 7 matching bases. This CDR3 has 14 residues. CDR1 is GTSNPN and CDR2 is SVGIG in the germline V gene (reference sequence). V was trimmed by 0 bases and J by 4 bases, leaving 13 bases between them. The CDR3 here is CAWSVSGGIYEQYF. The CDR3 DNA sequence: TGTGCCTGGAGTGTATCAGGGGGGATATACGAGCAGTACTTC.

The chain carries TRBV30 and TRBJ1-2, with D maybe TRBD1 (6 bases). V shed 6 bases and J shed 1 base, with 15 bases lying between them. This CDR3 has 14 residues. CDR1 is GTSNPN, CDR2 SVGIG, per germline (reference sequence). CDR3 nucleotides: TGTGCCTGCCGCCCAGGGGTCCATAACTATGGCTACACCTTC. It translates to CACRPGVHNYGYTF. The full variable domain, completed using reference TRBV30 and TRBJ1-2, is SQTIHQWPATLVQPVGSPLSLECTVEGTSNPNLYWYRQAAGRGLQLLFYSVGIGQISSEVPQNLSASRPQDRQFILSSKKLLLSDSGFYLCACRPGVHNYGYTFGSGTRLTVV.